This T cell receptor (beta chain) was captured by sequencing in a study of T cell responses to AZD1222 COVID-19 vaccine. Study results and caveats: Rises in breadth and depth of Spike-specific TCRs came after two AZD1222 doses.

The CDR3 is 14 residues long. The germline V gene encodes CDR1 MDHEN and CDR2 SYDVKM. After removal of 7 bases from V and 8 bases from J, the junction contained 11 bases not matched to a gene. Profiled with immunoSEQ multiplex PCR; TCRdb holds only in-frame clones, not every one. The profile covers 100,000 to 150,000 clones, with 90% appearing a single time and 6.9% taken by the ten largest. A word on this clone: Its matching antigen is unknown.

The receptor comes from an adult in good health. The chain employs TRBV28 and TRBJ1-3, with 7 positions matching TRBD1. This sample comprised peripheral blood, obtained on day 0 of AZD1222 vaccination. The DNA of the CDR3 is TGTGCCAGCACCCAAGGGACAGCCGGATACACCATATATTTT. This translates into CASTQGTAGYTIYF.